Presented here are 8 T cell receptor beta chains from one specimen sequenced in a study of blood T cells in healthy people across ages. A second PCR of 7 to 11 cycles used a sample-barcoded 5' primer and a J-beta primer mix. TCRdb processed the 5' RACE reads anew with MiXCR; each CDR3 protein has one entry. Found here are 750,000 to 1,000,000 distinct CDR3 sequences, 25% to 30% of them singletons; the top ten hold about a tenth. The same sample was also studied in work on T cells of mothers and their children.

The sequencing input was blood. The receptors shown here come from a woman aged 40 to 50 in good health.

This clonotype was counted ten times or more. The chain has TRBV10-2 and TRBJ1-2; TRBD1 aligns across 7 bases. V lost 4 bases and J lost 8; bases outside the gene matches: 10. The CDR3 runs to 14 residues. Germline V gene data show CDR1 as WSHSY and CDR2 as SAAADI. For the CDR3, the DNA is TGCGCCAGCAGTGTAGGGCAGGGGGTCGGCGGCTACACCTTC. The encoded protein is CASSVGQGVGGYTF.

The chain links TRBV20-1 to TRBJ2-3, with TRBD2 matching over 12 bases. CDR3 length: 17 amino acids. The V gene end was trimmed by 4 bases and the J gene end by 2 bases; junction bases not matched to a gene: 10. Germline assignment: CDR1 DFQATT and CDR2 SNEGSKA (reference sequence). DNA for the CDR3: TGCAGTGCTATACGACTAGCGGGGGCCTCCGACACAGATACGCAGTATTTT. This encodes CSAIRLAGASDTDTQYF.

This clonotype was counted ten times or more. The V call is TRBV7-8, the J call TRBJ2-3; 7 nucleotides line up with TRBD1. CDR1 and CDR2 from the germline V gene are SGHVS and FQNEAQ. The length of the CDR3 is 13 residues. Trimming took 5 bases from V and 2 from J; bases not matched to a gene: 1. The CDR3 spells CASSRGLTDTQYF. The CDR3, as DNA: TGTGCCAGCAGCAGGGGGCTCACAGATACGCAGTATTTT.

This clonotype was detected ten times or more. V gene TRBV20-1 combines with J gene TRBJ2-5, with a possible D match to TRBD1 (6 bases). V lost 5 bases and J 6 bases, leaving 16 bases between the germline ends. The CDR3 covers 13 residues. CDR1 is DFQATT and CDR2 is SNEGSKA in the germline V gene (reference sequence). This CDR3 is CSAYRTDQKTQYF. The CDR3 bases are TGCAGTGCTTATCGGACAGACCAGAAGACCCAGTACTTC.

Many counts were recorded for this clonotype. The chain employs TRBV12-3 or TRBV12-4 and TRBJ2-1; 11 nucleotides line up with TRBD2. Unmatched junction bases numbered 9, after V lost 3 bases and J lost 5 bases. This CDR3 comprises 17 residues. For the CDR3, the DNA is TGTGCCAGCAGTTTGGGGGGTAGCGGGGGGGTGAACAATGAGCAGTTCTTC. Protein product: CASSLGGSGGVNNEQFF.

Note on this clonotype: This may be a read error, as it is one base from a much larger clone. The chain links TRBV7-2 to TRBJ1-1; TRBD1 matches at 7 bases. Germline-derived CDR1 and CDR2 are SGHTA and FQGNSA. The CDR3 spans 13 residues. The CDR3 sequence is CASSVQGNAEAFF. CDR3 DNA sequence: TGTGCCAGCAGCGTACAGGGGAACGCTGAAGCTTTCTTT.

This clonotype was seen a few times. J is TRBJ1-2 and V is TRBV3-1; weak D call: TRBD1 (5 bases). The germline V gene encodes CDR1 LGHDT and CDR2 YNNKEL (reference sequence). Trimming took 8 bases from V and 0 from J, leaving 7 bases between them. The CDR3 totals 12 residues. CDR3 region: CASGGANYGYTF. The DNA for the CDR3 is TGTGCCAGCGGGGGAGCTAACTATGGCTACACCTTC. Variable domain in full (rest from reference TRBV3-1 and TRBJ1-2): DTAVSQTPKYLVTQMGNDKSIKCEQNLGHDTMYWYKQDSKKFLKIMFSYNNKELIINETVPNRFSPKSPDKAHLNLHINSLELGDSAVYFCASGGANYGYTFGSGTRLTVV.

Regarding this clonotype: It may be a read error: a sequence one base away is much more abundant. The chain uses TRBV28 and TRBJ2-5; possible D gene TRBD2, 6 bases. Germline loops: CDR1 MDHEN, CDR2 SYDVKM. The CDR3 runs 12 residues. V lost 8 bases, J lost 4 bases, and 11 bases lay in between. The CDR3 coding sequence is TGTGCCAGCGACGGAGGGCGAGAGACCCAGTACTTC. Translating it yields CASDGGRETQYF.